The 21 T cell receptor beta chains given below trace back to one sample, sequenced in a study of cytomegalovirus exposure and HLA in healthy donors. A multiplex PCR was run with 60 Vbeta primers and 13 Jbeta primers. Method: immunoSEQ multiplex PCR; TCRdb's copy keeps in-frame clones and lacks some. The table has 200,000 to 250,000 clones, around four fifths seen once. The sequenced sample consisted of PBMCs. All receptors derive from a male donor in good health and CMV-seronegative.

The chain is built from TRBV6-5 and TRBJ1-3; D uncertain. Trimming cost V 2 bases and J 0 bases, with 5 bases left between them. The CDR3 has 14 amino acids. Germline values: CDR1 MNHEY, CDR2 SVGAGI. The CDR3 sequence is CASSYGSSGNTIYF. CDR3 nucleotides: TGTGCCAGCAGTTACGGGAGCTCTGGAAACACCATATATTTT.

The CDR3 spells CASSEEPLTEQYF. The CDR3 DNA reads as TGCGCCAGCAGTGAGGAGCCCTTGACTGAGCAGTACTTC. V gene TRBV4-1 combines with J gene TRBJ2-7; D is unresolved. The CDR3 has 13 residues. Germline CDR1 is MGHRA and CDR2 is YSYEKL. Trimming stripped 6 bases from V and 7 bases from J, with 16 bases between.

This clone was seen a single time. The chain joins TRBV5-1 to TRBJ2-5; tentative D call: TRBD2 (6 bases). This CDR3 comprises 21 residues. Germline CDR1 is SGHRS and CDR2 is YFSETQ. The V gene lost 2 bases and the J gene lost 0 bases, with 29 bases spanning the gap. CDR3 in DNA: TGCGCCAGCAGCTTTCTTGGAGCTTCGCCCCGATATCGCGGGGACCAAGAGACCCAGTACTTC. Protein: CASSFLGASPRYRGDQETQYF.

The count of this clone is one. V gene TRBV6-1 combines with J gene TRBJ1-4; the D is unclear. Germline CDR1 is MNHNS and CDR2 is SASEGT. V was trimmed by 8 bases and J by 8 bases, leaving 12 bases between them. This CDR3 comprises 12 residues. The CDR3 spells CASGRRGEKLFF. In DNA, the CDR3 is TGTGCCAGCGGCCGCAGAGGGGAAAAACTGTTTTTT.

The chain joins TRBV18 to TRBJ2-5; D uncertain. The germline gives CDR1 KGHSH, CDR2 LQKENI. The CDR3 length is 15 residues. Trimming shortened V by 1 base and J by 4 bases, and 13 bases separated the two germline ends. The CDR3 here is CASSPLPQSTETQYF. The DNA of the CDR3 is TGTGCCAGCTCACCACTTCCCCAATCTACAGAGACCCAGTACTTC.

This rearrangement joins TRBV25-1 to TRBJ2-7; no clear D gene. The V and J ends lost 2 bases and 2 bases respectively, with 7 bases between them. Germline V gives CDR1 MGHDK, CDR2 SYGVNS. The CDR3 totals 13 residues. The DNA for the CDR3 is TGTGCCAGCAGTGAACACAAAGCCTACGAGCAGTACTTC. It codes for CASSEHKAYEQYF.

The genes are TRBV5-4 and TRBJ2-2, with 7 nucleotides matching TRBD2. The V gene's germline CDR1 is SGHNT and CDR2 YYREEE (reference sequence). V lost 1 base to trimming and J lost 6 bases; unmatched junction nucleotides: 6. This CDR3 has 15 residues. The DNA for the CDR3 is TGTGCCAGCAGCTTGAACGGGAGGTGGGCCGGGGAGCTGTTTTTT. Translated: CASSLNGRWAGELFF.

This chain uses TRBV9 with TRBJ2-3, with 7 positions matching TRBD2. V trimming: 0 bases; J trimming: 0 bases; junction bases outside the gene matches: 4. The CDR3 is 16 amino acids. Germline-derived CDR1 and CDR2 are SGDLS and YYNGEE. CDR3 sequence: CASSVEGRDSTDTQYF. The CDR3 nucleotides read TGTGCCAGCAGCGTAGAAGGGAGGGATAGCACAGATACGCAGTATTTT.

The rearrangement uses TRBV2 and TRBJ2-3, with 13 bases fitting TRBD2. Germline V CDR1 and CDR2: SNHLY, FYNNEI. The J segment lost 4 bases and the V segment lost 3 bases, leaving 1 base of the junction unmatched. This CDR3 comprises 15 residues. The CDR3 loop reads CASSDGLAGADTQYF. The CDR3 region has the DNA TGTGCCAGCAGTGACGGACTAGCGGGAGCAGATACGCAGTATTTT.

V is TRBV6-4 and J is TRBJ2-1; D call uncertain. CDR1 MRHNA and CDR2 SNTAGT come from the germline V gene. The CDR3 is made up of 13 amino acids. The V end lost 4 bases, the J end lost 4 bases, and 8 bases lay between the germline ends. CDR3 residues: CASSANGYNEQFF. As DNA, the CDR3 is TGTGCCAGCAGTGCGAACGGTTACAATGAGCAGTTCTTC.

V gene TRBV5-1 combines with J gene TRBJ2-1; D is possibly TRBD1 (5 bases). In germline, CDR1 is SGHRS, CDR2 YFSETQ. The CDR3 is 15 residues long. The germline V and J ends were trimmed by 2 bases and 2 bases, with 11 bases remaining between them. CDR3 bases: TGCGCCAGCAGCTTAGACAGTAAAACCTACAATGAGCAGTTCTTC. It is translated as CASSLDSKTYNEQFF.

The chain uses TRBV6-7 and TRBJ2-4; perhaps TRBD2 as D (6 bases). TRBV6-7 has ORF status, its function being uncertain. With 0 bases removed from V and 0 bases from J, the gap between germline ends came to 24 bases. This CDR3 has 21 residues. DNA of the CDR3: TGTGCCAGCAGTTACTCGAATGGTAGCGGAGAGGGAACTATAGCCAAAAACATTCAGTACTTC. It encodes CASSYSNGSGEGTIAKNIQYF.

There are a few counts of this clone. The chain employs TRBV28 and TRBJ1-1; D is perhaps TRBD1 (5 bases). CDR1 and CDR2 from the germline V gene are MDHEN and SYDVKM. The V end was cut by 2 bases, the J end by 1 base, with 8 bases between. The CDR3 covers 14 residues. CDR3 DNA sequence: TGTGCCAGCAGTTTAAGGGGAGGGAACACTGAAGCTTTCTTT. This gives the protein CASSLRGGNTEAFF.

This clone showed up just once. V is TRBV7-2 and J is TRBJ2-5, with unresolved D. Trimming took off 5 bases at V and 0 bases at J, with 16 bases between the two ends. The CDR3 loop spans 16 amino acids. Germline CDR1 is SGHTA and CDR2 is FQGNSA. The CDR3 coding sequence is TGTGCCAGCAGCGAACCCGAACTTACGTACCAAGAGACCCAGTACTTC. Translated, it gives CASSEPELTYQETQYF. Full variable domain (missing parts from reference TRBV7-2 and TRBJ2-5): GAGVSQSPSNKVTEKGKDVELRCDPISGHTALYWYRQSLGQGLEFLIYFQGNSAPDKSGLPSDRFSAERTGGSVSTLTIQRTQQEDSAVYLCASSEPELTYQETQYFGPGTRLLVL.

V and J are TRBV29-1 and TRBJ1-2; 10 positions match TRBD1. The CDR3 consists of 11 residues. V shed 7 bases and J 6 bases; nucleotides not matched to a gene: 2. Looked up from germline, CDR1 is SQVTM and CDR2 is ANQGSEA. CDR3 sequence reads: CSGGQGNGYTF. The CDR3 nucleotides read TGCAGCGGGGGACAGGGGAATGGCTACACCTTC.

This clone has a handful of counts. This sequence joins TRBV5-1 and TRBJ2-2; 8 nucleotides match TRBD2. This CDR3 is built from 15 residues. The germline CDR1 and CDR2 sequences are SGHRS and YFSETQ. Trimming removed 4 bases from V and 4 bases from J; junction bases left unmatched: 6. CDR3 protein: CASSHTSGGTGELFF. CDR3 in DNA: TGCGCCAGCAGCCACACTAGCGGTGGCACCGGGGAGCTGTTTTTT.

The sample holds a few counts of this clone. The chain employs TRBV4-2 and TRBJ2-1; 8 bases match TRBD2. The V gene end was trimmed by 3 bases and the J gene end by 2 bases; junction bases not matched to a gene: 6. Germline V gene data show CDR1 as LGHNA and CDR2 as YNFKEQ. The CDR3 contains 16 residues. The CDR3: CASSQSSGSAYNEQFF. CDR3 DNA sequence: TGTGCCAGCAGCCAGTCTAGCGGGTCCGCCTACAATGAGCAGTTCTTC.

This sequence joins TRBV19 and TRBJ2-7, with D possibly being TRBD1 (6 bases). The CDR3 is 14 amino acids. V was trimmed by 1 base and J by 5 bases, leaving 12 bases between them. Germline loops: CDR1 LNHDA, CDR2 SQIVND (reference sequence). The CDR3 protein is CASSIAGRGNEQYF. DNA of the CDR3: TGTGCCAGTAGTATAGCCGGCAGGGGAAACGAGCAGTACTTC.

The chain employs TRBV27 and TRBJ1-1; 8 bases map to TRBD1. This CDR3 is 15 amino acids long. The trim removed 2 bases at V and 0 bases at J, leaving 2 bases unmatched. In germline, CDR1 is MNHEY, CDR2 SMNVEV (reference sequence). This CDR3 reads CASSLDRGMNTEAFF. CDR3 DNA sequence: TGTGCCAGCAGTTTAGACAGGGGAATGAACACTGAAGCTTTCTTT.

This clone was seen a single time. The CDR3 is CASRQGALGNTIYF. CDR3 bases: TGTGCCAGCAGACAGGGGGCGCTTGGAAACACCATATATTTT. The rearrangement links TRBV28 to TRBJ1-3; 9 bases fit TRBD1. CDR1 and CDR2 from the germline V gene are MDHEN and SYDVKM. CDR3 length equals 14 residues. V trimming: 6 bases; J trimming: 3 bases; junction bases outside the gene matches: 3.

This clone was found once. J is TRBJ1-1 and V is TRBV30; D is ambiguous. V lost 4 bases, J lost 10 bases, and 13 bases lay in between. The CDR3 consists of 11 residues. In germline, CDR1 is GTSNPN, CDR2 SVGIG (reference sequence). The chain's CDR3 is CAWTLGRGAFF. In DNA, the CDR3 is TGTGCCTGGACCCTGGGCCGGGGAGCTTTCTTT.